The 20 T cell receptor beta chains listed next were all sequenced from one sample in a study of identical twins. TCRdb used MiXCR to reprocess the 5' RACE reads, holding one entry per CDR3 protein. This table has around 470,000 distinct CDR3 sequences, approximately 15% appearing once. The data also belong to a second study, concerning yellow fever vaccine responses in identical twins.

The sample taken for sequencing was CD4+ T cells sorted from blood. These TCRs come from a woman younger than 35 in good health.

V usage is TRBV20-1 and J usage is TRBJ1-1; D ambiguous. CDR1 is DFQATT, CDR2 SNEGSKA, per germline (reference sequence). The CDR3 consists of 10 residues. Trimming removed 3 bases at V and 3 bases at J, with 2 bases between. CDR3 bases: TGCAGTGCTAGGGACACTGAAGCTTTCTTT. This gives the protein CSARDTEAFF.

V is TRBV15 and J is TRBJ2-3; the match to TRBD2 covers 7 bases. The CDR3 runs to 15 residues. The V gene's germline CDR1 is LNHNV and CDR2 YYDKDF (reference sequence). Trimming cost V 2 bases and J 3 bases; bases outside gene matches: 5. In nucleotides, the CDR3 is TGTGCCACCAGCAGATTAGCGGGCAAGACAGATACGCAGTATTTT. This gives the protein CATSRLAGKTDTQYF.

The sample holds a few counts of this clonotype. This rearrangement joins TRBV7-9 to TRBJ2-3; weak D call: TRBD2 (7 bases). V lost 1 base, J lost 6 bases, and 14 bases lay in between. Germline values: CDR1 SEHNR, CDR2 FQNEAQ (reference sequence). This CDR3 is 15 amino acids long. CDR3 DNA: TGTGCCAGCAGCTTAGATGGCGGGGGCAGGGATACGCAGTATTTT. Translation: CASSLDGGGRDTQYF.

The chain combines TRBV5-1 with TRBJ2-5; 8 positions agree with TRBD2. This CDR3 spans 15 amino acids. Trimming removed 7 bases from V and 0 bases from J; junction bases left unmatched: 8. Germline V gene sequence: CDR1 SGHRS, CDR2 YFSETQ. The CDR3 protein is CASRRTSRNQETQYF. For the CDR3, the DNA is TGCGCCAGCCGCCGGACTAGCCGAAACCAAGAGACCCAGTACTTC.

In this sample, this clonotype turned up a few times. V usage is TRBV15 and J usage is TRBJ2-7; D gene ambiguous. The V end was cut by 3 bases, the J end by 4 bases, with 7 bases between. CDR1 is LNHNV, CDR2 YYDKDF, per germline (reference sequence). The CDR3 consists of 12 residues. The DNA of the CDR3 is TGTGCCACCAGCAGGAATCTATACGAGCAGTACTTC. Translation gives CATSRNLYEQYF.

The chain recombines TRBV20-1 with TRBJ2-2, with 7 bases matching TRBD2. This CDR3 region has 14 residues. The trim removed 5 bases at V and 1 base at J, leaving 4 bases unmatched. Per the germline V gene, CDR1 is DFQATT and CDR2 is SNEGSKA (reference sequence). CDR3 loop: CSARRGMNTGELFF. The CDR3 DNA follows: TGCAGTGCTCGGCGGGGGATGAACACCGGGGAGCTGTTTTTT.

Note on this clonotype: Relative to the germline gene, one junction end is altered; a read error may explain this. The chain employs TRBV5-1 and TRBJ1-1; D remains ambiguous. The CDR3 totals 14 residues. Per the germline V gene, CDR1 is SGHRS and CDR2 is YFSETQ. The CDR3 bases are TGCGCCAGCAGCTTAGAGAGAATGAATACTGAAGCTTTCTTT. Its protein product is CASSLERMNTEAFF.

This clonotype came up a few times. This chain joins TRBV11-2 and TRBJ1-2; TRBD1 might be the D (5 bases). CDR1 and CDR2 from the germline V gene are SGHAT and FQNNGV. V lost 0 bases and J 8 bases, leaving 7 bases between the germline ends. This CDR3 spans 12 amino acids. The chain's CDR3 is CASSLEGDGYTF. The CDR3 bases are TGTGCCAGCAGCTTAGAGGGGGACGGCTACACCTTC.

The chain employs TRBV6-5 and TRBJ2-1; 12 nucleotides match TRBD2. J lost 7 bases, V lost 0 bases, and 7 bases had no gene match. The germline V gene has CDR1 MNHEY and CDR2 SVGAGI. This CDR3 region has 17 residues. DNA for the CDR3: TGTGCCAGCAGTTACTCTCCGCTAGCGGGAGGGCCGAATGAGCAGTTCTTC. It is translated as CASSYSPLAGGPNEQFF.

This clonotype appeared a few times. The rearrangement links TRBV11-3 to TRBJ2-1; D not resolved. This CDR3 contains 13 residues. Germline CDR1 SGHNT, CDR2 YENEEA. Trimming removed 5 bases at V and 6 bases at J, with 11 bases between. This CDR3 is CASSLKNSNEQFF. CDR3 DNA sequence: TGTGCCAGCAGCCTGAAGAATAGCAATGAGCAGTTCTTC.

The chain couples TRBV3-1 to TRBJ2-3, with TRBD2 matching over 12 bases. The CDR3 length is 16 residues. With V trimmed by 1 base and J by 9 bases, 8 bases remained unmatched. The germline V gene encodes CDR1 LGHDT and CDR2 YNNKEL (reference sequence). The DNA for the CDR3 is TGTGCCAGCAGCCAAGTCACTAGCGGGGGGTATGACACGCAGTATTTT. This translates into CASSQVTSGGYDTQYF.

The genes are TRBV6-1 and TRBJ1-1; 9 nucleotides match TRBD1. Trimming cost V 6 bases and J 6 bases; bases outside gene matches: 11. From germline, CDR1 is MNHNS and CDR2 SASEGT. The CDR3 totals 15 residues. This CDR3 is CASRSTGGNFAEAFF. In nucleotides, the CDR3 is TGTGCCAGCAGATCGACAGGGGGGAATTTTGCTGAAGCTTTCTTT.

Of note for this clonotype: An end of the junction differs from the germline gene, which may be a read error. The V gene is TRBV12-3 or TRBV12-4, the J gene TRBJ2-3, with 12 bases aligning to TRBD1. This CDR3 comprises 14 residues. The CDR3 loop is CASTLGGQGAGIHF. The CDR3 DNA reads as TGTGCCAGCACTCTAGGGGGACAGGGGGCGGGGATTCATTTT.

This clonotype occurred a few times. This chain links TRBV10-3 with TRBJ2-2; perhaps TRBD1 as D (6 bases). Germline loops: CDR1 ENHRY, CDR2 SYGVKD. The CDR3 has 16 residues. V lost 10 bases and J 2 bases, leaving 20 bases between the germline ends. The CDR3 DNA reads TGTGCCACAGGACCGTACAGGGTTTTAAACACCGGGGAGCTGTTTTTT. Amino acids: CATGPYRVLNTGELFF.

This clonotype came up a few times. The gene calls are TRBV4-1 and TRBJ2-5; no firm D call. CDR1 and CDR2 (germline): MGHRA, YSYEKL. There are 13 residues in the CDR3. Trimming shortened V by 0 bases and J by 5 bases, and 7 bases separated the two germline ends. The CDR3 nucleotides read TGCGCCAGCAGCCAAGAGCCCGGGGAGACCCAGTACTTC. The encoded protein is CASSQEPGETQYF.

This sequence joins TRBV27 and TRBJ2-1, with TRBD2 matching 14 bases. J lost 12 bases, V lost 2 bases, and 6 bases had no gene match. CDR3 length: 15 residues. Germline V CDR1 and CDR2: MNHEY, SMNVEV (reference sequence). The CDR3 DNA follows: TGTGCCAGCAGTTTAACGGGACTAGCGGGGGTGCGGCAGTTCTTC. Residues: CASSLTGLAGVRQFF.

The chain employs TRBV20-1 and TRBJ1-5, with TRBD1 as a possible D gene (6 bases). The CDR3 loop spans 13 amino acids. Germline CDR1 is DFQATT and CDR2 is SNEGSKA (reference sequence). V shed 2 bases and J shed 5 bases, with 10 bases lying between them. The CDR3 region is CSARRGVDQPQHF. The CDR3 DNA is TGCAGTGCTAGAAGGGGGGTGGATCAGCCCCAGCATTTT.

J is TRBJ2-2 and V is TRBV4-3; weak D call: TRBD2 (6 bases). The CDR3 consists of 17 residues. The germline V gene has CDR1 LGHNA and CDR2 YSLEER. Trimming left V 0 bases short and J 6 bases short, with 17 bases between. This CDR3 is CASSQERGSGVSGELFF. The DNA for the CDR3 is TGCGCCAGCAGCCAAGAAAGGGGATCGGGAGTCTCCGGGGAGCTGTTTTTT.

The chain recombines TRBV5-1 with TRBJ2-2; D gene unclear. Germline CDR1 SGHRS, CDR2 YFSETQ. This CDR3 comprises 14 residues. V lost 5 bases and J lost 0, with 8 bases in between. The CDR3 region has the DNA TGCGCCAGCAGATATCTCGCGAACACCGGGGAGCTGTTTTTT. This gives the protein CASRYLANTGELFF.

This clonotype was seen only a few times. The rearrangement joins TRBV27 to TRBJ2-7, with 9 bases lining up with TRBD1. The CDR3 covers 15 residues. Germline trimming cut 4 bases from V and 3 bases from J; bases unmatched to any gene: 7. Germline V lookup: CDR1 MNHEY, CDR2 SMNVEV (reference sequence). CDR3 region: CASSSRTGVNYEQYF. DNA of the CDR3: TGTGCCAGCAGTTCTAGGACAGGGGTGAACTACGAGCAGTACTTC.